The 25 T cell receptor beta chains below were found in one sample sequenced in a study of blood T cell repertoires in COVID-19. Profiling relied on immunoSEQ multiplex PCR, and the TCRdb table lists in-frame clones only, not all of them. The data contain roughly 250,000 clones, 88% of them singletons. The sequencing sample was made of peripheral blood. The receptors shown here come from a woman aged 40 to 55 who had recovered from COVID-19.

V is TRBV6-6 and J is TRBJ2-1; TRBD2 matches 7 bases. With V trimmed by 2 bases and J by 5 bases, 6 bases remained unmatched. This CDR3 contains 15 residues. Germline V gene lookup returns CDR1 MNHNY and CDR2 SVGAGI (reference sequence). In DNA, the CDR3 is TGTGCCAGCAGTTACCCCGGGAGGACGAACAATGAGCAGTTCTTC. Amino acids: CASSYPGRTNNEQFF.

This clone was counted a few times. V is TRBV6-5 and J is TRBJ1-6; weak D call: TRBD1 (5 bases). Germline CDR1 MNHEY, CDR2 SVGAGI. The CDR3 extends over 16 amino acids. The V end lost 3 bases, the J end lost 7 bases, and 16 bases lay between the germline ends. The CDR3 sequence: CASSYRMGGSNSPLHF. The CDR3 coding sequence is TGTGCCAGCAGTTATAGGATGGGGGGGAGCAATTCACCCCTCCACTTT.

This clone has a single count. The chain is built from TRBV11-2 and TRBJ1-2; no definite D call. Per the germline V gene, CDR1 is SGHAT and CDR2 is FQNNGV. The germline V and J ends were trimmed by 5 bases and 8 bases, with 15 bases remaining between them. CDR3 length: 13 residues. CDR3 amino acids: CASSARVNWGYTF. DNA of the CDR3: TGTGCCAGCAGCGCGCGCGTCAACTGGGGCTACACCTTC.

This chain uses TRBV6-5 with TRBJ2-2; 11 bases match TRBD2. The CDR3 is made up of 14 amino acids. The germline CDR1 and CDR2 sequences are MNHEY and SVGAGI. The trim removed 6 bases at V and 7 bases at J, leaving 4 bases unmatched. The CDR3 region has the DNA TGTGCCAGCAGCCCCGGGACTAGCGGCGGGGAGCTGTTTTTT. It yields the protein CASSPGTSGGELFF.

The rearrangement joins TRBV11-3 to TRBJ2-1, with 8 nucleotides matching TRBD1. The junction had 3 bases not matched to a gene; V was cut back by 4 bases and J by 1 base. This CDR3 has 15 amino acids. Germline CDR1 reads SGHNT; CDR2 reads YENEEA. CDR3 sequence: CASSSRQGSYNEQFF. In nucleotides, the CDR3 is TGTGCCAGCAGCTCTCGACAGGGGTCCTACAATGAGCAGTTCTTC.

This clone occurred once. The CDR3 protein is CASSPGTVGNQPQHF. Written as DNA, the CDR3 is TGTGCCAGCAGTCCGGGGACAGTTGGAAATCAGCCCCAGCATTTT. This chain joins TRBV6-2 or TRBV6-3 and TRBJ1-5; 7 bases are shared with TRBD1. Per germline, CDR1 MNHEY and CDR2 SVGEGT. V lost 5 bases, J lost 4 bases, and 8 bases stayed unmatched. This CDR3 is built from 15 residues.

J is TRBJ2-1 and V is TRBV4-3; TRBD2 aligns across 8 bases. Germline V gives CDR1 LGHNA, CDR2 YSLEER. The CDR3 has 17 residues. The trim removed 1 base at V and 8 bases at J, leaving 13 bases unmatched. The CDR3 spells CASSQVPPSGSRDEQFF. The CDR3 DNA reads as TGCGCCAGCAGCCAAGTCCCCCCCAGCGGGAGTCGCGATGAGCAGTTCTTC.

The chain joins TRBV3-1 (or the pseudogene TRBV3-2) to TRBJ2-7; D is possibly TRBD2 (6 bases). Germline loops: CDR1 LGHDT, CDR2 YNNKEL (reference sequence). Deletions cut 0 bases from V and 7 bases from J, with 13 bases between. This CDR3 comprises 14 residues. The CDR3 nucleotides are TGTGCCAGCAGCCAAGATGGTTGGGGGAGGGAGCAGTACTTC. This sequence encodes CASSQDGWGREQYF.

The chain combines TRBV24-1 with TRBJ1-5; D is uncertain. The CDR3 consists of 14 residues. Germline CDR1 and CDR2: KGHDR and SFDVKD. The ends were cut back, 1 base at V and 4 bases at J, with 7 bases in the middle. The chain's CDR3 is CATSDFGGNQPQHF. DNA for the CDR3: TGTGCCACCAGTGATTTCGGCGGGAATCAGCCCCAGCATTTT.

J is TRBJ2-3 and V is TRBV7-2, with 11 bases identical to TRBD2. Per germline, CDR1 SGHTA and CDR2 FQGNSA. The ends lost 7 bases at V and 4 bases at J; junction bases unmatched: 16. The CDR3 totals 18 residues. CDR3 in DNA: TGTGCCAGCACCAAGAGGGCTAGCGGGAGGTCCCGCGCAGATACGCAGTATTTT. This codes for CASTKRASGRSRADTQYF.

The chain uses TRBV29-1 and TRBJ1-1; 7 bases align to TRBD1. Losses at the gene ends were 7 bases for V and 5 bases for J; bases not matched to a gene: 4. Germline V CDR1 and CDR2: SQVTM, ANQGSEA. CDR3 length equals 11 residues. In nucleotides, the CDR3 is TGCAGCGGGGACAGAGGAACTGAAGCTTTCTTT. This sequence encodes CSGDRGTEAFF.

The chain carries TRBV5-4 and TRBJ2-7, with a tentative D call TRBD1 (6 bases). The CDR3 totals 14 residues. V was pared by 3 bases and J by 6 bases, with 16 bases between. Germline V CDR1 and CDR2: SGHNT, YYREEE (reference sequence). This chain's CDR3 is CASSSDPDSGEQYF. The CDR3 DNA follows: TGTGCCAGCAGCTCTGACCCGGACAGTGGCGAGCAGTACTTC.

Concerning this clone itself: The germline gene is not matched at one end of the junction; a read error may be the cause. V gene TRBV7-7 combines with J gene TRBJ2-3; possible D gene TRBD2, 5 bases. Germline loops: CDR1 SSHAT, CDR2 FNYEAQ (reference sequence). The CDR3 is 13 residues long. CDR3 nucleotide sequence: TGTGCTAGCAGCTCCTTAGCGCGTGATACGCAGTATTTT. Translation gives CASSSLARDTQYF. The full variable domain, with the rest looked up from reference TRBV7-7 and TRBJ2-3, is GAGVSQSPRYKVTKRGQDVTLRCDPISSHATLYWYQQALGQGPEFLTYFNYEAQPDKSGLPSDRFSAERPEGSISTLTIQRTEQRDSAMYRCASSSLARDTQYFGPGTRLTVL.

The chain joins TRBV12-3 or TRBV12-4 to TRBJ1-6; no firm D call. The CDR3 is 12 residues long. V lost 6 bases, J lost 7 bases, and 7 bases lay in between. DNA of the CDR3: TGTGCCAGCAGGACGGGAAATTCACCCCTCCACTTT. Translation gives CASRTGNSPLHF.

The chain is built from TRBV7-2 and TRBJ2-5; 10 bases align to TRBD2. The CDR3 totals 15 residues. Losses at the gene ends were 5 bases for V and 1 base for J; bases not matched to a gene: 4. Germline V gene lookup returns CDR1 SGHTA and CDR2 FQGNSA. CDR3 loop: CASSPRTSGQETQYF. The CDR3 DNA reads as TGTGCCAGCAGCCCCAGGACTAGCGGCCAAGAGACCCAGTACTTC. Full variable domain (outside the CDR3, taken from reference TRBV7-2 and TRBJ2-5): GAGVSQSPSNKVTEKGKDVELRCDPISGHTALYWYRQSLGQGLEFLIYFQGNSAPDKSGLPSDRFSAERTGGSVSTLTIQRTQQEDSAVYLCASSPRTSGQETQYFGPGTRLLVL.

The V call is TRBV5-4, the J call TRBJ1-1; D is uncertain. V lost 6 bases and J lost 6, with 9 bases in between. CDR1 SGHNT and CDR2 YYREEE come from the germline V gene (reference sequence). The CDR3 totals 11 residues. The CDR3 sequence is CASTRGAEAFF. Here the CDR3 DNA reads TGTGCCAGCACCCGGGGTGCTGAAGCTTTCTTT. Variable domain in full (rest from reference TRBV5-4 and TRBJ1-1): ETGVTQSPTHLIKTRGQQVTLRCSSQSGHNTVSWYQQALGQGPQFIFQYYREEENGRGNFPPRFSGLQFPNYSSELNVNALELDDSALYLCASTRGAEAFFGQGTRLTVV.

The gene calls are TRBV11-2 and TRBJ1-6; 7 nucleotides line up with TRBD1. Trimming at V came to 5 bases and at J to 3 bases, leaving 4 bases not matched to a gene. The CDR3 covers 15 residues. The germline V gene encodes CDR1 SGHAT and CDR2 FQNNGV. As DNA, the CDR3 is TGTGCCAGCAGCCCCCGACAGGGCTATAATTCACCCCTCCACTTT. Its translation is CASSPRQGYNSPLHF.

This rearrangement joins TRBV6-5 to TRBJ2-3; 9 bases agree with TRBD1. CDR3 length: 14 amino acids. Germline trimming cut 6 bases from V and 6 bases from J; bases unmatched to any gene: 7. The germline V gene encodes CDR1 MNHEY and CDR2 SVGAGI. As DNA, the CDR3 is TGTGCCAGCAGGCCCGGACAGGGGTGGGATACGCAGTATTTT. Translation gives CASRPGQGWDTQYF.

The chain uses TRBV29-1 and TRBJ2-7, with D unresolved. The V end was cut by 4 bases, the J end by 0 bases, with 7 bases between. The germline V gene has CDR1 SQVTM and CDR2 ANQGSEA. This CDR3 is built from 12 residues. This CDR3 reads CSVVWHSYEQYF. CDR3 nucleotide sequence: TGCAGCGTTGTGTGGCACTCCTACGAGCAGTACTTC.

On this clone itself: The same CDR3 arises from other DNA sequences in this sample as well. The V and J genes are TRBV18 and TRBJ1-5, with D uncertain. Germline CDR1 reads KGHSH; CDR2 reads LQKENI. The CDR3 is 14 residues long. V gave up 3 bases and J gave up 3 bases, with 9 bases separating them. DNA for the CDR3: TGTGCCAGCTCACCTGGGCGGGACAATCAGCCCCAGCATTTT. Encoded protein: CASSPGRDNQPQHF. Using reference TRBV18 and TRBJ1-5 for the parts outside the CDR3, the full variable domain is NAGVMQNPRHLVRRRGQEARLRCSPMKGHSHVYWYRQLPEEGLKFMVYLQKENIIDESGMPKERFSAEFPKEGPSILRIQQVVRGDSAAYFCASSPGRDNQPQHFGDGTRLSIL.

V gene TRBV2 combines with J gene TRBJ1-2, with TRBD1 as a possible D gene (6 bases). The germline V and J ends were trimmed by 6 bases and 4 bases, with 18 bases remaining between them. The CDR3 extends over 15 amino acids. Per the germline V gene, CDR1 is SNHLY and CDR2 is FYNNEI. The DNA for the CDR3 is TGTGCCAGCAGGCTAGGCCACCTGGGGGCCTATGGCTACACCTTC. Translation: CASRLGHLGAYGYTF.

This chain uses TRBV4-3 with TRBJ2-3; D unclear. CDR3 length: 14 amino acids. In germline, CDR1 is LGHNA, CDR2 YSLEER. V was pared by 4 bases and J by 0 bases, with 8 bases between. CDR3 in amino acids: CASSPLLSTDTQYF. DNA for the CDR3: TGCGCCAGCAGCCCACTACTTAGCACAGATACGCAGTATTTT.

J is TRBJ1-2 and V is TRBV5-6, with a weak D call TRBD1 (6 bases). Germline-derived CDR1 and CDR2 are SGHDT and YYEEEE. This CDR3 region has 13 residues. The V end lost 0 bases, the J end lost 8 bases, and 11 bases lay between the germline ends. The CDR3 loop is CASSLAGGRGYTF. CDR3 DNA: TGTGCCAGCAGCTTGGCCGGGGGGCGGGGCTACACCTTC.

This chain uses TRBV3-1 (or the pseudogene TRBV3-2) with TRBJ2-2; perhaps TRBD2 as D (6 bases). CDR3 length equals 16 residues. Trimming left V 2 bases short and J 7 bases short, with 17 bases between. CDR1 is LGHDT and CDR2 is YNNKEL in the germline V gene (reference sequence). This CDR3 is CASSQPRTSSGGELFF. The CDR3 nucleotides read TGTGCCAGCAGCCAACCCCGTACTAGCTCGGGCGGGGAGCTGTTTTTT.

This chain connects TRBV27 to TRBJ2-3; D is perhaps TRBD2 (6 bases). The CDR3 has 13 amino acids. The V gene lost 3 bases and the J gene lost 5 bases, with 9 bases spanning the gap. The germline V gene has CDR1 MNHEY and CDR2 SMNVEV (reference sequence). CDR3 sequence: CASSLGSGDTQYF. In nucleotides, the CDR3 is TGTGCCAGCAGTTTGGGTAGCGGAGATACGCAGTATTTT.